One T cell receptor (beta chain) is described in this entry. Its matching antigen is unknown. The data originate from a study of T cells and Merkel cell carcinoma outcomes. General study points: Reportedly, T-cell repertoire with density predicts Merkel cell carcinoma outcomes.

Here immunoSEQ multiplex PCR was the method, and the copy in TCRdb shows in-frame clones only, minus some. The table has 15,000 to 18,000 clones, around 86% seen once; the top ten hold roughly 8.7%. Per germline, CDR1 SGHTA and CDR2 FQGNSA. This CDR3 comprises 14 residues. V shed 3 bases and J shed 1 base, with 9 bases lying between them. The specimen was tumor tissue from Merkel cell carcinoma. This TCR derives from a human donor with Merkel cell carcinoma. The V call is TRBV7-2, the J call TRBJ1-1; D ambiguous. CDR3 sequence reads: CASSFSSGNTEAFF. In DNA, the CDR3 is TGTGCCAGCAGCTTCAGCTCGGGGAACACTGAAGCTTTCTTT.